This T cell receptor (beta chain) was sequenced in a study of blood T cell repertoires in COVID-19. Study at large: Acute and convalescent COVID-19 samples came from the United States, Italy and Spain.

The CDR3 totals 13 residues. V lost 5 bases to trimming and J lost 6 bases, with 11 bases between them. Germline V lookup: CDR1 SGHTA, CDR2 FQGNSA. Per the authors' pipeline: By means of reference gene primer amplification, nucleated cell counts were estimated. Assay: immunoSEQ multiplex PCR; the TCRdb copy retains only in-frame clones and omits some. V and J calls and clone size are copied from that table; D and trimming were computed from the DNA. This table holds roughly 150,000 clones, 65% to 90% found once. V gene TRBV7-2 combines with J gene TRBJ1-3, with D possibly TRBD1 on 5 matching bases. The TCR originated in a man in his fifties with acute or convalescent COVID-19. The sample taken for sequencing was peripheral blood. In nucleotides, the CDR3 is TGTGCCAGCAGCCCCCGACAGCAAAACACCATATATTTT. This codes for CASSPRQQNTIYF.